This is a list of T cell receptor beta chains from one sample in a study of cytomegalovirus exposure and HLA in healthy donors. TCRdb's copy holds only in-frame clones and misses some; the assay was immunoSEQ multiplex PCR. The sample holds under 250,000 clones; roughly 85% are singletons and the top ten take about 2.2%. Sequencing was carried out using PBMCs. These receptors were taken from a woman in her 50s in good health and CMV-seronegative. The CDR3 runs from the conserved cysteine through the conserved F or W. Fields, in order: D gene, J gene, V gene, clone size, CDR3 protein, CDR3 DNA. The D gene is left open where the match is weak. Clone size is shown for a subset of rows, as once, few, many or a class of expanded clone.

>NA|TRBJ1-5|TRBV27|NA
CASSLGGGIGNQPQHF
TGTGCCAGCAGTCTTGGCGGGGGGATAGGCAATCAGCCCCAGCATTTT
>NA|TRBJ2-3|TRBV5-6|NA
CASSITSTDTQYF
TGTGCCAGCAGCATAACTAGCACAGATACGCAGTATTTT
>NA|TRBJ2-7|TRBV7-9|NA
CSSSSRHYEQYF
TGTTCCAGCAGCTCGCGCCATTACGAGCAGTACTTC
>TRBD1|TRBJ1-6|TRBV7-9|NA
CASSLRQGSEDSPLHF
TGTGCCAGCAGCCTTCGACAGGGGAGCGAGGATTCACCCCTCCACTTT
>TRBD2|TRBJ2-1|TRBV7-9|few
CASSQATSGRNEQFF
TGTGCCAGCAGCCAAGCAACTAGCGGGAGGAATGAGCAGTTCTTC
>NA|TRBJ2-1|TRBV5-1|NA
CASSLTGNNEQFF
TGCGCCAGCAGCTTGACAGGGAACAATGAGCAGTTCTTC
>TRBD1|TRBJ2-2|TRBV6-5|NA
CASSSDRGHNGELFF
TGTGCCAGCAGTTCGGACAGGGGGCATAACGGGGAGCTGTTTTTT
>NA|TRBJ2-1|TRBV7-9|NA
CASSRDTDLEQFF
TGTGCCAGCAGCCGGGACACCGACCTTGAGCAGTTCTTC
>TRBD1|TRBJ2-1|TRBV10-2|NA
CASSSGTGLLEQFF
TGCGCCAGCAGCTCCGGGACAGGGCTGCTCGAGCAGTTCTTC
>NA|TRBJ1-2|TRBV28|NA
CAHEGGRGYTF
TGTGCTCACGAGGGCGGACGAGGCTACACCTTC
>TRBD2|TRBJ2-7|TRBV9|NA
CASSVVPLERGAYEQYF
TGTGCCAGCAGCGTAGTCCCCCTTGAGCGGGGGGCCTACGAGCAGTACTTC
>NA|TRBJ2-5|TRBV2|NA
CASSELGQGMETQYF
TGTGCCAGCAGCGAATTGGGGCAGGGAATGGAGACCCAGTACTTC
>NA|TRBJ2-7|TRBV18|NA
CASSPERIARYEQYF
TGTGCCAGCTCACCCGAAAGAATAGCTCGCTACGAGCAGTACTTC
>TRBD1|TRBJ1-4|TRBV30|few
CAWTSGTGKLFF
TGTGCCTGGACCTCCGGGACAGGGAAACTGTTTTTT
>NA|TRBJ1-5|TRBV10-2|NA
CASSESGEAGRSNQPQHF
TGCGCCAGCAGTGAGTCCGGGGAAGCGGGTCGGAGCAATCAGCCCCAGCATTTT
>TRBD1|TRBJ1-2|TRBV19|NA
CASSDRGDGYTF
TGTGCCAGTAGTGACAGGGGTGATGGCTACACCTTC
>NA|TRBJ2-1|TRBV15|NA
CATSSEALQINEQFF
TGTGCCACCAGCAGTGAGGCCCTCCAGATCAATGAGCAGTTCTTC
>TRBD1|TRBJ2-7|TRBV7-2|NA
CASSPLQGSFLYEQYF
TGTGCCAGCAGCCCCTTACAGGGGAGCTTTCTCTACGAGCAGTACTTC
>TRBD2|TRBJ2-3|TRBV5-1|NA
CASTAGGSLGLDTQYF
TGCGCCAGCACAGCGGGAGGATCTTTAGGTTTGGATACGCAGTATTTT
>NA|TRBJ2-5|TRBV4-1|NA
CASSQGTREQETQYF
TGCGCCAGCAGCCAAGGAACCAGGGAACAAGAGACCCAGTACTTC
>TRBD1|TRBJ1-1|TRBV30|NA
CASFPPGGLNTEAFF
TGTGCATCATTTCCCCCAGGGGGCTTGAACACTGAAGCTTTCTTT
>NA|TRBJ2-3|TRBV7-2|NA
CASSFSRSTDTQYF
TGTGCCAGCAGCTTCTCTCGGAGCACAGATACGCAGTATTTT
>TRBD2|TRBJ2-3|TRBV5-6|NA
CASSFKGGGRIGTDTQYF
TGTGCCAGCAGCTTTAAAGGCGGCGGGAGGATAGGCACAGATACGCAGTATTTT
>NA|TRBJ1-4|TRBV6-1|NA
CASSAKIRATNEKLFF
TGTGCCAGCAGTGCCAAGATCAGGGCGACTAATGAAAAACTGTTTTTT
>TRBD2|TRBJ2-1|TRBV9|NA
CASSVGLAGGTYNEQFF
TGTGCCAGCAGCGTAGGGCTAGCGGGAGGAACCTACAATGAGCAGTTCTTC
>TRBD1|TRBJ2-5|TRBV5-4|NA
CASSSQPGQGLETQYF
TGTGCCAGCAGCTCACAACCGGGACAGGGGCTAGAGACCCAGTACTTC
>TRBD2|TRBJ2-7|TRBV4-2|NA
CASSQDGGGMYF
TGTGCCAGCAGCCAAGATGGGGGGGGGATGTACTTC
>NA|TRBJ1-2|TRBV7-9|NA
CASSLGGTGTNYGYTF
TGTGCCAGCAGCTTAGGAGGGACTGGGACTAACTATGGCTACACCTTC
>NA|TRBJ1-1|TRBV19|NA
CASSIGYRATAEAFF
TGTGCCAGTAGTATTGGTTACAGGGCCACCGCGGAAGCTTTCTTT
>TRBD1|TRBJ1-1|TRBV30|NA
CAWSPPRTGNTEAFF
TGTGCCTGGAGCCCCCCACGGACAGGGAACACTGAAGCTTTCTTT
>TRBD1|TRBJ1-3|TRBV9|NA
CASSVAGGASGNTIYF
TGTGCCAGCAGCGTAGCAGGGGGCGCTTCTGGAAACACCATATATTTT
>TRBD1|TRBJ1-1|TRBV20-1|NA
CSAGDRTEAFF
TGCAGTGCTGGGGACAGAACTGAAGCTTTCTTT
>TRBD1|TRBJ2-7|TRBV29-1|few
CSVETRDRFYEQYF
TGCAGCGTTGAAACCCGGGACAGGTTTTACGAGCAGTACTTC
>NA|TRBJ2-7|TRBV11-2|NA
CASSLGTLYYEQYF
TGTGCCAGCAGCCTCGGGACACTTTACTACGAGCAGTACTTC
>NA|TRBJ1-2|TRBV7-9|NA
CASSLAVGDMNYGYTF
TGTGCCAGCAGCTTGGCGGTTGGGGACATGAACTATGGCTACACCTTC
>NA|TRBJ2-1|TRBV27|once
CASSLGLRGNEQFF
TGTGCCAGCAGTTTAGGCCTTCGCGGGAATGAGCAGTTCTTC
>NA|TRBJ1-3|TRBV7-9|NA
CSSSKDSFGNTIYF
TGTTCCAGCAGTAAGGACAGTTTTGGAAACACCATATATTTT
>TRBD2|TRBJ2-2|TRBV5-1|NA
CASSLSSGTSVTGELFF
TGCGCCAGCAGCTTGAGCTCCGGGACTAGTGTCACCGGGGAGCTGTTTTTT
>NA|TRBJ1-2|TRBV11-2|NA
CASSAPRRNYGYTF
TGTGCCAGCAGCGCCCCCAGGCGAAACTATGGCTACACCTTC
>TRBD1|TRBJ1-4|TRBV4-1|NA
CASSQPRQGREEKLFF
TGCGCCAGCAGCCAACCCCGACAGGGGAGGGAAGAAAAACTGTTTTTT
>TRBD1|TRBJ2-7|TRBV27|NA
CASRKDREVYEQYF
TGTGCCAGCAGGAAGGACAGGGAGGTATACGAGCAGTACTTC
>TRBD1|TRBJ1-1|TRBV5-1|NA
CASSETTGLTEAFF
TGCGCCAGCAGCGAAACGACAGGGTTAACTGAAGCTTTCTTT
>NA|TRBJ2-3|TRBV6-6|few
CASSYSGGGTDTQYF
TGTGCCAGCAGTTACTCCGGGGGAGGCACAGATACGCAGTATTTT
>TRBD2|TRBJ2-7|TRBV30|NA
CALRGALVYEQYF
TGTGCCCTGCGGGGGGCGCTTGTCTACGAGCAGTACTTC
>NA|TRBJ1-1|TRBV27|NA
CASSLSSRVEAFF
TGTGCCAGCAGTTTATCGTCGCGGGTTGAAGCTTTCTTT
>NA|TRBJ2-3|TRBV7-6|NA
CASSSPGIARGTQYF
TGTGCCAGCAGCTCCCCTGGAATAGCGAGAGGTACGCAGTATTTT
>NA|TRBJ1-5|TRBV19|NA
CASSITPRAGHQPQHF
TGTGCCAGTAGTATAACCCCCCGCGCCGGTCATCAGCCCCAGCATTTT
>TRBD1|TRBJ1-5|TRBV19|NA
CASSPGQGRTQPQHF
TGTGCCAGTAGTCCGGGACAGGGTAGGACTCAGCCCCAGCATTTT
>NA|TRBJ1-5|TRBV2|NA
CASSGQRVSNQPQHF
TGTGCCAGCAGTGGGCAGAGGGTTAGCAATCAGCCCCAGCATTTT
>NA|TRBJ1-2|TRBV6-4|NA
CASSSRTENYGYTF
TGTGCCAGCAGTTCCCGGACAGAGAACTATGGCTACACCTTC
>TRBD1|TRBJ2-3|TRBV4-1|once
CASRPIGGRSTDTQYF
TGCGCCAGCAGGCCAATAGGGGGCAGGAGCACAGATACGCAGTATTTT
>TRBD1|TRBJ1-4|TRBV28|few
CASSLSPGQSNEKLFF
TGTGCCAGCAGTTTATCCCCGGGACAGAGTAATGAAAAACTGTTTTTT
>NA|TRBJ2-7|TRBV2|NA
CASRSTAITYEQYF
TGTGCCAGCAGGAGCACAGCCATTACCTACGAGCAGTACTTC
>NA|TRBJ2-7|TRBV19|NA
CASSILRGSYEQYF
TGTGCCAGTAGTATTTTGAGAGGGTCCTACGAGCAGTACTTC
>TRBD2|TRBJ2-3|TRBV28|NA
CASSLPLRLAGPTDTQYF
TGTGCCAGCAGTTTACCCCTCCGACTAGCGGGCCCGACAGATACGCAGTATTTT
>TRBD1|TRBJ1-2|TRBV11-2|NA
CASSPDRGEGYTF
TGTGCCAGCAGCCCAGACAGGGGGGAGGGCTACACCTTC
>NA|TRBJ1-4|TRBV21-1|few
CASSKLGTALGREATNEKLFF
TGTGCCAGCAGCAAATTAGGGACTGCCCTGGGTAGGGAGGCAACTAATGAAAAACTGTTTTTT
>NA|TRBJ1-3|TRBV7-7|NA
CASSLGGNRVKGFSGNTIYF
TGTGCCAGCAGCTTAGGAGGTAACAGGGTTAAGGGTTTTTCTGGAAACACCATATATTTT
>TRBD1|TRBJ1-1|TRBV27|NA
CASSLPTGDEAFF
TGTGCCAGCAGTTTGCCGACAGGGGACGAAGCTTTCTTT